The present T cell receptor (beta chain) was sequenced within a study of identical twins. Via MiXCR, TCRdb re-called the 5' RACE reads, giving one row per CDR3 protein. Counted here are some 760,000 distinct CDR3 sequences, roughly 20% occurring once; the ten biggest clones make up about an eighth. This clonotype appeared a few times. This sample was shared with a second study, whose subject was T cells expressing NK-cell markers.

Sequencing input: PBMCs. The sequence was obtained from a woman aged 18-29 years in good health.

For the CDR3, the DNA is TGCGCCAGCAGCTTGTGGACTAGCGGGGGTGAGACCCAGTACTTC. This translates into CASSLWTSGGETQYF. The chain joins TRBV5-1 to TRBJ2-5; 13 nucleotides agree with TRBD2. The V gene's germline CDR1 is SGHRS and CDR2 YFSETQ. This CDR3 has 15 residues. Trimming at V came to 1 base and at J to 5 bases, leaving 2 bases not matched to a gene.